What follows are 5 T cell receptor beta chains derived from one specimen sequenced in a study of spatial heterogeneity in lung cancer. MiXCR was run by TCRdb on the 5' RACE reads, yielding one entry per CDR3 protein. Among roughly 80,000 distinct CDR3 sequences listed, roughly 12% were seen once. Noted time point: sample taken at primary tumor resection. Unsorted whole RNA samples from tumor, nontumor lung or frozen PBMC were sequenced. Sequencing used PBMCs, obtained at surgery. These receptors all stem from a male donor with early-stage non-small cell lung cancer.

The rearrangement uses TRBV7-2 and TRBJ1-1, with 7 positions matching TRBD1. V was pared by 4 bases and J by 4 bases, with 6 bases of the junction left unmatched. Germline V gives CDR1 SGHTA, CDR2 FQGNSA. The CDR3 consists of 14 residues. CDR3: CASSSPPGGTEAFF. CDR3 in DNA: TGTGCCAGCAGCTCTCCACCAGGGGGCACTGAAGCTTTCTTT.

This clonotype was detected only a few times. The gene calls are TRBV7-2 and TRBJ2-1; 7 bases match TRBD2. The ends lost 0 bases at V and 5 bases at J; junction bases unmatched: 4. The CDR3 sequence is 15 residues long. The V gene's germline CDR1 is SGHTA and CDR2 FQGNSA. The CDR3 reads CASSLAVTSNNEQFF. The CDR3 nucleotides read TGTGCCAGCAGCTTAGCAGTGACTAGCAACAATGAGCAGTTCTTC.

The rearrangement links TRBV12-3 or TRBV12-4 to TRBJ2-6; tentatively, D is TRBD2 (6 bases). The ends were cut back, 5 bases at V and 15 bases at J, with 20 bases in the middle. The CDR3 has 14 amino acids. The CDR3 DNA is TGTGCCAGCAGTCGGGACGGTAGTCTCGGGGGCCTGACTTTC. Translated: CASSRDGSLGGLTF.

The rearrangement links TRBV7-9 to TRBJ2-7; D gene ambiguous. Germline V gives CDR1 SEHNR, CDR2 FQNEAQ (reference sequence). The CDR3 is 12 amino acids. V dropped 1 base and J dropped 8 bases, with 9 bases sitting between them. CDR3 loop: CASSLEGRQQYF. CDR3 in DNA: TGTGCCAGCAGCTTAGAGGGAAGGCAGCAGTACTTC.

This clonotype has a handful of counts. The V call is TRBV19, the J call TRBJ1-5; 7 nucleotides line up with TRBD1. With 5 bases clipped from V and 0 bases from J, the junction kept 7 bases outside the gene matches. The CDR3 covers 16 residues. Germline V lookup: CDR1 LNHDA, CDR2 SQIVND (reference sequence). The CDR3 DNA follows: TGTGCCAGTAGTTCGGGACAGAGATTTAGCAATCAGCCCCAGCATTTT. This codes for CASSSGQRFSNQPQHF.